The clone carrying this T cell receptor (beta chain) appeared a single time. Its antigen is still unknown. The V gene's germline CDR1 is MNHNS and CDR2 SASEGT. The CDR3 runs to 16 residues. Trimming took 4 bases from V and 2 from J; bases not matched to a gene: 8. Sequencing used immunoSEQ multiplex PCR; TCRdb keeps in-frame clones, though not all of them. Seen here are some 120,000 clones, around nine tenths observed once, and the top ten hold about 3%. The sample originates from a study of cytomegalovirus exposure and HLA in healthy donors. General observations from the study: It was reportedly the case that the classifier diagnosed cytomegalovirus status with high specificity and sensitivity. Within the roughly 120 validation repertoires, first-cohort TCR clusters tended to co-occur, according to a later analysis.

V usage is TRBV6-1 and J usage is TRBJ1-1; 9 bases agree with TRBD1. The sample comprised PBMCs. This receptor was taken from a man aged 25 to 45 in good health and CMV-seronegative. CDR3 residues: CASSAGTGYLNTEAFF. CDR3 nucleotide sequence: TGTGCCAGCAGTGCCGGGACAGGGTACTTAAACACTGAAGCTTTCTTT.